Following are 25 T cell receptor beta chains from one sample sequenced in a study of blood T cell repertoires in COVID-19. This table comes from immunoSEQ multiplex PCR, and its TCRdb copy is limited to in-frame clones, with some not included. Of some 170,000 clones listed, around 80% are singletons. The specimen was PBMCs or T cells enriched from blood (not recorded which). These receptors all come from a middle-aged man who had recovered from COVID-19.

This chain links TRBV27 with TRBJ1-1; the match to TRBD1 covers 7 bases. The junction had 7 bases not matched to a gene; V was cut back by 2 bases and J by 1 base. The CDR3 covers 16 residues. Germline V gives CDR1 MNHEY, CDR2 SMNVEV (reference sequence). The CDR3 bases are TGTGCCAGCAGTTTAATCTCCGACAGGGCGAACACTGAAGCTTTCTTT. This translates into CASSLISDRANTEAFF.

V is TRBV12-3 or TRBV12-4 and J is TRBJ1-5; D unresolved. The CDR3 is 12 residues long. Deletions cut 6 bases from V and 6 bases from J, with 9 bases between. The CDR3 nucleotides are TGTGCCAGCAGCGATGGCGGTCAGCCCCAGCATTTT. Encoded protein: CASSDGGQPQHF.

The gene calls are TRBV7-8 and TRBJ1-2; possibly TRBD1 for D (6 bases). In germline, CDR1 is SGHVS, CDR2 FQNEAQ. The CDR3 covers 11 residues. Trimming shortened V by 10 bases and J by 7 bases, and 13 bases separated the two germline ends. The DNA for the CDR3 is TGTGCCACCAACAGGGCCCCTGGCTACACCTTC. It codes for CATNRAPGYTF.

The chain uses TRBV5-5 and TRBJ2-5; D possibly corresponds to TRBD2 (6 bases). This CDR3 spans 15 amino acids. Deletions cut 3 bases from V and 4 bases from J, with 16 bases between. The germline gives CDR1 SGHKS, CDR2 YYEKEE (reference sequence). The CDR3 loop reads CASSSPRGFVETQYF. The CDR3 DNA reads as TGTGCCAGCAGCTCCCCCCGGGGGTTTGTAGAGACCCAGTACTTC. The full variable domain, in which reference TRBV5-5 and TRBJ2-5 provide the parts outside the CDR3, is DAGVTQSPTHLIKTRGQQVTLRCSPISGHKSVSWYQQVLGQGPQFIFQYYEKEERGRGNFPDRFSARQFPNYSSELNVNALLLGDSALYLCASSSPRGFVETQYFGPGTRLLVL.

This chain uses TRBV19 with TRBJ2-5; TRBD2 matches 12 bases. Germline loops: CDR1 LNHDA, CDR2 SQIVND (reference sequence). CDR3 length: 14 amino acids. V shed 3 bases and J 5 bases; nucleotides not matched to a gene: 1. CDR3 DNA sequence: TGTGCCAGTAGTATGACTAGCGGGGGTGAGACCCAGTACTTC. Amino acid sequence: CASSMTSGGETQYF.

The rearrangement joins TRBV3-1 (or the pseudogene TRBV3-2) to TRBJ2-7, with a tentative D call TRBD2 (6 bases). Germline CDR1 LGHDT, CDR2 YNNKEL (reference sequence). CDR3 size: 13 residues. Between the trimmed V and J ends, which lost 3 bases and 4 bases, there was a span of 10 bases. CDR3: CASSQRGRYEQYF. The CDR3 DNA reads as TGTGCCAGCAGCCAGCGGGGTCGGTACGAGCAGTACTTC.

The V gene is TRBV7-8, the J gene TRBJ1-5; D is perhaps TRBD1 (6 bases). Per the germline V gene, CDR1 is SGHVS and CDR2 is FQNEAQ. This CDR3 comprises 15 residues. V gave up 4 bases and J gave up 10 bases, with 20 bases separating them. The CDR3: CASSSGQNPLGPQHF. The CDR3 DNA follows: TGTGCCAGCAGCTCAGGACAGAACCCGTTGGGCCCCCAGCATTTT.

The V and J genes are TRBV27 and TRBJ1-1; D is ambiguous. CDR3 length: 15 residues. Germline V lookup: CDR1 MNHEY, CDR2 SMNVEV (reference sequence). V was trimmed by 3 bases and J by 5 bases, leaving 16 bases between them. The chain's CDR3 is CASSFRGLTMTEAFF. The CDR3 DNA reads as TGTGCCAGCAGTTTCCGGGGATTGACGATGACTGAAGCTTTCTTT.

This chain connects TRBV5-1 to TRBJ1-1; perhaps TRBD1 as D (5 bases). Germline V CDR1 and CDR2: SGHRS, YFSETQ. V was pared by 4 bases and J by 5 bases, with 12 bases between. The CDR3 sequence is 13 residues long. Here the CDR3 reads CASSADGGTEAFF. CDR3 coding DNA: TGCGCCAGCAGCGCGGATGGGGGGACTGAAGCTTTCTTT.

This clone was seen only a few times. The CDR3 coding sequence is TGTGCCGCACAACCTCAGGGTACCCATTCACCCCTCCACTTT. Amino acids: CAAQPQGTHSPLHF. This chain joins TRBV6-5 and TRBJ1-6, with D tentatively TRBD1 (5 bases). V shed 11 bases and J shed 8 bases, with 19 bases lying between them. The CDR3 loop spans 14 amino acids. CDR1 MNHEY and CDR2 SVGAGI come from the germline V gene.

This clone was picked up one time. V and J are TRBV6-5 and TRBJ2-1; 9 bases agree with TRBD2. Trimming removed 6 bases from V and 5 bases from J; junction bases left unmatched: 8. Germline V gene lookup returns CDR1 MNHEY and CDR2 SVGAGI. The CDR3 is 15 residues long. CDR3 amino acids: CASRASSGVDNEQFF. In nucleotides, the CDR3 is TGTGCCAGCAGAGCCTCTAGCGGGGTTGACAATGAGCAGTTCTTC.

The chain employs TRBV30 and TRBJ2-5; 10 bases are shared with TRBD2. Losses at the gene ends were 4 bases for V and 5 bases for J; bases not matched to a gene: 10. This CDR3 region has 15 residues. Germline CDR1 and CDR2: GTSNPN and SVGIG (reference sequence). The CDR3 reads CAWKERGGLLETQYF. The DNA for the CDR3 is TGTGCCTGGAAAGAGCGGGGGGGCCTCCTGGAGACCCAGTACTTC.

The chain joins TRBV7-6 to TRBJ2-3; 10 bases fit TRBD2. This CDR3 is built from 15 residues. Germline CDR1 is SGHVS and CDR2 is FNYEAQ. Losses at the gene ends were 5 bases for V and 4 bases for J; bases not matched to a gene: 6. CDR3 region: CASSPTSGLPDTQYF. The CDR3 DNA reads as TGTGCCAGCAGCCCGACTAGCGGGTTGCCAGATACGCAGTATTTT.

The genes are TRBV7-9 and TRBJ2-5; 7 bases are a match to TRBD1. With 5 bases clipped from V and 1 base from J, the junction kept 4 bases outside the gene matches. The CDR3 runs 14 residues. Germline CDR1 is SEHNR and CDR2 is FQNEAQ (reference sequence). CDR3 DNA: TGTGCCAGCAGCAGATGGGACAGCCAAGAGACCCAGTACTTC. It translates to CASSRWDSQETQYF.

The chain is built from TRBV11-2 and TRBJ1-1; D not resolved. Germline V gene data show CDR1 as SGHAT and CDR2 as FQNNGV. The CDR3 is 13 amino acids. The ends were cut back, 1 base at V and 7 bases at J, with 10 bases in the middle. CDR3 region: CASSLVARREAFF. As DNA, the CDR3 is TGTGCCAGCAGCTTAGTGGCCCGTCGTGAAGCTTTCTTT.

This sequence joins TRBV19 and TRBJ2-3; tentative D call: TRBD2 (6 bases). Trimming stripped 7 bases from V and 4 bases from J, with 15 bases between. This CDR3 has 14 amino acids. Germline CDR1 LNHDA, CDR2 SQIVND (reference sequence). The CDR3 reads CASTPSELADTQYF. CDR3 DNA sequence: TGTGCCAGTACGCCTAGCGAATTGGCAGATACGCAGTATTTT.

The V call is TRBV5-4, the J call TRBJ2-5; D is uncertain. The germline CDR1 and CDR2 sequences are SGHNT and YYREEE (reference sequence). The V end lost 5 bases, the J end lost 5 bases, and 16 bases lay between the germline ends. The CDR3 runs 14 residues. The CDR3 coding sequence is TGTGCCAGCAGACCGGCAAACCTCGGGGAGACCCAGTACTTC. This encodes CASRPANLGETQYF.

The rearrangement uses TRBV24-1 and TRBJ2-6; TRBD1 aligns across 9 bases. With 2 bases clipped from V and 1 base from J, the junction kept 8 bases outside the gene matches. Germline values: CDR1 KGHDR, CDR2 SFDVKD. The CDR3 extends over 19 amino acids. CDR3 nucleotides: TGTGCCACCAGTGATTCAATGTGGGACAGGGCTTCTGGGGCCAACGTCCTGACTTTC. Translating gives CATSDSMWDRASGANVLTF.

V gene TRBV6-6 combines with J gene TRBJ2-1; no reliable D call. Germline V lookup: CDR1 MNHNY, CDR2 SVGAGI (reference sequence). V was shortened by 7 bases and J by 9 bases, with 10 bases between the two germline ends. The CDR3 is 11 amino acids. In nucleotides, the CDR3 is TGTGCCAGCAAATTAGCCGGTGAGCAGTTCTTC. It specifies CASKLAGEQFF.

DNA of the CDR3: TGTGCCAGCAGCCAAGTTGGGGGGGCCCCCGACTACGAGCAGTACTTC. Amino acids: CASSQVGGAPDYEQYF. The J gene is TRBJ2-7, the V gene TRBV27; a possible D gene is TRBD2 (7 bases). Per the germline V gene, CDR1 is MNHEY and CDR2 is SMNVEV (reference sequence). Trimming cost V 6 bases and J 3 bases, with 21 bases left between them. The CDR3 loop spans 16 amino acids.

In regard to this clone: Sequence at one end of the junction differs from germline and may be a read error. As DNA, the CDR3 is TGTGCCAGCACTGAACCGGGAGAGACCCAGTACTTC. Encoded protein: CASTEPGETQYF. The chain recombines TRBV6-1 with TRBJ2-5, with D uncertain. Germline CDR1 MNHNS, CDR2 SASEGT. This CDR3 has 12 residues.

The CDR3 sequence is CASSGTSGVKYF. CDR3 in DNA: TGTGCCAGCAGCGGGACTAGCGGGGTCAAATACTTC. The chain recombines TRBV2 with TRBJ2-5; 13 bases match TRBD2. Germline values: CDR1 SNHLY, CDR2 FYNNEI. Trimming removed 6 bases from V and 14 bases from J; junction bases left unmatched: 6. This CDR3 region has 12 residues.

The chain carries TRBV5-1 and TRBJ2-7; perhaps TRBD1 as D (5 bases). The CDR3 extends over 13 amino acids. Trimming stripped 2 bases from V and 0 bases from J, with 6 bases between. CDR1 is SGHRS and CDR2 is YFSETQ in the germline V gene. This chain's CDR3 is CASSFDSSYEQYV. The DNA of the CDR3 is TGCGCCAGCAGCTTCGACAGCTCCTACGAGCAGTACGTC.

The V gene is TRBV7-2, the J gene TRBJ1-4; D might be TRBD1 (5 bases). The CDR3 totals 14 residues. Germline V lookup: CDR1 SGHTA, CDR2 FQGNSA. The germline V and J ends were trimmed by 6 bases and 15 bases, with 23 bases remaining between them. As DNA, the CDR3 is TGTGCCAGCAGTAGTGGACCCAGTCAGGGCAAAGTGTTTTTT. Encoded protein: CASSSGPSQGKVFF.

The chain joins TRBV5-1 to TRBJ2-3; D gene unclear. This CDR3 contains 14 residues. Trimming pared 5 bases from V and 5 bases from J, leaving 15 bases between. CDR1 and CDR2 (germline): SGHRS, YFSETQ. CDR3 residues: CASRQTPPGDTQYF. Written as DNA, the CDR3 is TGCGCCAGCAGACAGACGCCTCCCGGAGATACGCAGTATTTT.